A single sample is the source of the 4 T cell receptor delta chains below, sequenced in a study of gamma delta lymphoproliferative disorders and STAT genes. The receptor sequences were amplified from genomic DNA of peripheral blood mononuclear cells. TCRdb re-called the multiplex PCR reads via CATT. The sample holds roughly 1,200 delta-chain clones; 1.9% are singletons and the top ten take over 50%. The sequencing input was blood. These receptors came from a human donor in good health.

This clone was seen more than once but under ten times. TCRdb has a much larger clone's protein, which differs at residue 17 from the translation of this DNA, likely because of a read error; what is shown is the protein translated from the DNA. The rearrangement links TRDV1 to TRDJ1; D is ambiguous. Germline CDR1 is TSWWSYY and CDR2 is QGS. The CDR3 consists of 19 residues. CDR3 DNA sequence: TGTGCTCTTGGGGTCCCGCCGGCCTCTTCTACCATGTTCACCGATAAACCCATCTTT. Translating gives CALGVPPASSTMFTDKPIF.

This clone was picked up a small number of times. The protein recorded in TCRdb matches a much larger clone and deviates from this DNA's translation at residue 3, suggesting a read error; the protein here is obtained by translating the DNA. The chain combines TRDV2 with TRDJ1; 8 positions match TRDD3. Germline lookup yields CDR1 GEAIGNYY and CDR2 EKD. CDR3 length: 16 residues. The CDR3 region is CAGDTLGDRWADKLIF. The CDR3, as DNA: TGTGCCGGTGACACCTTGGGGGATCGGTGGGCCGATAAACTCATCTTT.

This clone was seen ten or more times. With a far larger clone one base away, a read error is the likely cause. The chain employs TRDV2 and TRDJ1; no firm D call. The CDR3 spans 15 residues. Germline V gene lookup returns CDR1 GEAIGNYY and CDR2 EKD. CDR3 sequence reads: CARDTVGDKADKLIF. CDR3 DNA: TGTGCCCGTGACACCGTTGGTGATAAGGCCGATAAACTCATCTTT.

This clone has a handful of counts. The mismatch at residue 8 between this DNA's translation and the TCRdb protein of a much larger clone likely reflects a read error; the protein shown is translated from the DNA. The chain recombines TRDV2 with TRDJ1; 11 bases are a match to TRDD3. Germline V lookup: CDR1 GEAIGNYY, CDR2 EKD. After removal of 3 bases from V and 4 bases from J, the junction contained 15 bases not matched to a gene. There are 18 residues in the CDR3. CDR3 in DNA: TGTGCCTGTGACCCCCCCCGCCCCCTGGGGGATACTAGCGATAAACTCATCTTT. Translating gives CACDPPRPLGDTSDKLIF.